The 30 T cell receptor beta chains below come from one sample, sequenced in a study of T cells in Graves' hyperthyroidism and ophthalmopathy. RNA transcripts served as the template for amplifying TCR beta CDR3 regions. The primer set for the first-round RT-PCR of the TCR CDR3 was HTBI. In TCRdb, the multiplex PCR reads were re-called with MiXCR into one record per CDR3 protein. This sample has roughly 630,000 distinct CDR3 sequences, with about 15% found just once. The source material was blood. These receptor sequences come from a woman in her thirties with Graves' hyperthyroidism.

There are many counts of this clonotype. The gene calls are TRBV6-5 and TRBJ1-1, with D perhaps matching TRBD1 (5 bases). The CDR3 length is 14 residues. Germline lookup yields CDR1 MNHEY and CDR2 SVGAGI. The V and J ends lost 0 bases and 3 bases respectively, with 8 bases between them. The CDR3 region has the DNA TGTGCCAGCAGTTACTCGAAAGGGGACACTGAAGCTTTCTTT. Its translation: CASSYSKGDTEAFF.

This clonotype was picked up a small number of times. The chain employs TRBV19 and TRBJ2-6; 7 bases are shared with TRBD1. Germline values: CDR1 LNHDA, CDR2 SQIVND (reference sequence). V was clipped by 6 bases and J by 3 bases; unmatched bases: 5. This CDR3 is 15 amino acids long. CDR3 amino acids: CASRITGVGANVLTF. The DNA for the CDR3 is TGTGCCAGTAGGATTACAGGGGTTGGGGCCAACGTCCTGACTTTC.

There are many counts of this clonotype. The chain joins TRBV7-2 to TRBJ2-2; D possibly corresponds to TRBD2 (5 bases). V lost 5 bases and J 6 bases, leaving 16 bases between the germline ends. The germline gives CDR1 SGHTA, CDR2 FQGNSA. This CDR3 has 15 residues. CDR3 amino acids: CASSPRTEVPGELFF. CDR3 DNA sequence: TGTGCCAGCAGCCCCCGGACTGAAGTACCCGGGGAGCTGTTTTTT.

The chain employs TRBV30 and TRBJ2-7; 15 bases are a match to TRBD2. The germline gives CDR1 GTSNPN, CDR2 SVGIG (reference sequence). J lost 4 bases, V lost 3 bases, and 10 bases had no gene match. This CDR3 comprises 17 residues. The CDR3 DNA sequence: TGTGCCTGGAGCCGGGGACTAGCGGGAGGCCCTGGGTACGAGCAGTACTTC. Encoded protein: CAWSRGLAGGPGYEQYF.

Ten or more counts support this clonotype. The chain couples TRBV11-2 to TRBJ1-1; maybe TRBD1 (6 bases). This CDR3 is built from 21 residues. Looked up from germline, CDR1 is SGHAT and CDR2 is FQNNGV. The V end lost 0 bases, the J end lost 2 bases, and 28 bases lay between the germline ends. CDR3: CASSLDHPQYRDLSSNTEAFF. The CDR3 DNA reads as TGTGCCAGCAGCTTAGACCACCCCCAGTACAGGGATCTGTCGAGTAACACTGAAGCTTTCTTT.

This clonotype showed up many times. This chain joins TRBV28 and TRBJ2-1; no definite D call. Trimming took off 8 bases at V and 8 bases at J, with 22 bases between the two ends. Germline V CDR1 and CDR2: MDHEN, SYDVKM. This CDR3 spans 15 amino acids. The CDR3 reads CASVPAGLGFHEQFF. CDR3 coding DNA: TGTGCCAGCGTTCCGGCCGGGTTGGGTTTCCATGAGCAGTTCTTC.

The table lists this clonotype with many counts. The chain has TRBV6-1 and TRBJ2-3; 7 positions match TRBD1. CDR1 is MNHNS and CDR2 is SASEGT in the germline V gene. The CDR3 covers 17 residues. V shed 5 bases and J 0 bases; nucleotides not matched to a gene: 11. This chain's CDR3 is CASSSGQGVSSTDTQYF. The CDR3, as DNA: TGTGCCAGCAGTTCCGGTCAGGGGGTTTCTAGCACAGATACGCAGTATTTT.

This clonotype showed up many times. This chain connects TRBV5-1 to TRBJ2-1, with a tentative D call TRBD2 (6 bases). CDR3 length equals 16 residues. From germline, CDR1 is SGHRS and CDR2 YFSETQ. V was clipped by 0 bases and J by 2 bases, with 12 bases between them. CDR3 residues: CASSLGRGTPYNEQFF. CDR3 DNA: TGCGCCAGCAGCTTGGGCCGAGGGACTCCCTACAATGAGCAGTTCTTC.

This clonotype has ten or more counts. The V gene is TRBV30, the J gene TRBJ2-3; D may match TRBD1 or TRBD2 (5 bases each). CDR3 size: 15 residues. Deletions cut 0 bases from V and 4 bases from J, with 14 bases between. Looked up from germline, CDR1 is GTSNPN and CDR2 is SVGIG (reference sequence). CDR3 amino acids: CAWSVGTRGADTQYF. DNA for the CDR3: TGTGCCTGGAGTGTAGGGACCCGTGGCGCAGATACGCAGTATTTT.

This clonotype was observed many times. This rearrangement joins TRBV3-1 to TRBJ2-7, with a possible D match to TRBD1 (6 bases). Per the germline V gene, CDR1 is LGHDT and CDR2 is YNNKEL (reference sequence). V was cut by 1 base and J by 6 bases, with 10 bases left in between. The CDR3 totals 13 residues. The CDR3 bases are TGTGCCAGCAGCCAAGGTCACAGGGCCGAGCAGTACTTC. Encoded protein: CASSQGHRAEQYF.

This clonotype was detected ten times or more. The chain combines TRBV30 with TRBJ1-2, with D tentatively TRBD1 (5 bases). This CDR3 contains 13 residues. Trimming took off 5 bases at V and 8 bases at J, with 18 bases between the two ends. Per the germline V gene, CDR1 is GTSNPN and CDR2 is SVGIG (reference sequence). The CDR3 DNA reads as TGTGCCTGGCACCGCACGGGGCTTGGGGGCTACACCTTC. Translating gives CAWHRTGLGGYTF.

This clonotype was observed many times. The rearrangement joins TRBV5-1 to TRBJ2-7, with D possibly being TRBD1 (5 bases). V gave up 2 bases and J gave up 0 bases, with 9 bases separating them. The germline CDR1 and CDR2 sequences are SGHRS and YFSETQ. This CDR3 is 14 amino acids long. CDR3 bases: TGCGCCAGCAGCTTCGCCACAGGCTCCTACGAGCAGTACTTC. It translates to CASSFATGSYEQYF.

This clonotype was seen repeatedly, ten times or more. The CDR3 sequence is CASSLGTAVNEKLFF. CDR3 coding DNA: TGTGCCAGCAGCCTTGGGACAGCAGTTAATGAAAAACTGTTTTTT. The V gene is TRBV3-1, the J gene TRBJ1-4, with TRBD1 identical over 7 bases. Per germline, CDR1 LGHDT and CDR2 YNNKEL (reference sequence). The CDR3 sequence is 15 residues long. V shed 4 bases and J 4 bases; nucleotides not matched to a gene: 6.

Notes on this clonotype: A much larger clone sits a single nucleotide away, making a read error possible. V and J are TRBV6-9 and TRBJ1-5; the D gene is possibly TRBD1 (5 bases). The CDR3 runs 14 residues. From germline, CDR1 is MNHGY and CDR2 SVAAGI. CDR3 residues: CANSYGQGGQPQHF. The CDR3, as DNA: TGTGCCAACAGTTACGGGCAGGGCGGCCAGCCCCAGCATTTT.

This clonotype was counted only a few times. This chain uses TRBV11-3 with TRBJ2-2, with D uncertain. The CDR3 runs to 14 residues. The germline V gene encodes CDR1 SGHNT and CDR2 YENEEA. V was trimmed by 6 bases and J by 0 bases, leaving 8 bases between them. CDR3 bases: TGTGCCAGCAGTACGACTGCGAACACCGGGGAGCTGTTTTTT. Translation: CASSTTANTGELFF. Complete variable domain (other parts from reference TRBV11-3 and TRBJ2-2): EAGVVQSPRYKIIEKKQPVAFWCNPISGHNTLYWYLQNLGQGPELLIRYENEEAVDDSQLPKDRFSAERLKGVDSTLKIQPAELGDSAVYLCASSTTANTGELFFGEGSRLTVL.

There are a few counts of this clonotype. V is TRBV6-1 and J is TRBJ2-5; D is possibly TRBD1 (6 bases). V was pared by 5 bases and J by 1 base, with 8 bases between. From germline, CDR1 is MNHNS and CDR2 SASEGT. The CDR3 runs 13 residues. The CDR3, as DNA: TGTGCCAGCAGTTGGACAGTCCAAGAGACCCAGTACTTC. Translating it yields CASSWTVQETQYF.

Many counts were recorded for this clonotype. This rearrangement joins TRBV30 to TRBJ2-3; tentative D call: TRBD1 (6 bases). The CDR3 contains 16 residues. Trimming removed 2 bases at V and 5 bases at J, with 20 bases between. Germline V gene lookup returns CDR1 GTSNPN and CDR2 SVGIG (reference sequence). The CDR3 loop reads CAWSSQGNGKVDTQYF. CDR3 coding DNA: TGTGCCTGGAGTTCACAGGGCAACGGGAAGGTAGATACGCAGTATTTT.

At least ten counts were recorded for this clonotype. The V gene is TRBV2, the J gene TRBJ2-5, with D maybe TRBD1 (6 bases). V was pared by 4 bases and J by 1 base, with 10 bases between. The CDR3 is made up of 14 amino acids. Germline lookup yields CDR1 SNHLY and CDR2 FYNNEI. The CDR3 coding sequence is TGTGCCAGCAGTGCCCGGACAGTCCAAGAGACCCAGTACTTC. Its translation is CASSARTVQETQYF.

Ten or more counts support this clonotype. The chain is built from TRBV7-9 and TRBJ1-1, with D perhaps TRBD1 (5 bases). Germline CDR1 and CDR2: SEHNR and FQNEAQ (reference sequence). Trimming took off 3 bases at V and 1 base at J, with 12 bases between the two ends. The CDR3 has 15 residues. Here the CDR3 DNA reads TGTGCCAGCAGCTTTTCTCTGGGGACGAACACTGAAGCTTTCTTT. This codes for CASSFSLGTNTEAFF.

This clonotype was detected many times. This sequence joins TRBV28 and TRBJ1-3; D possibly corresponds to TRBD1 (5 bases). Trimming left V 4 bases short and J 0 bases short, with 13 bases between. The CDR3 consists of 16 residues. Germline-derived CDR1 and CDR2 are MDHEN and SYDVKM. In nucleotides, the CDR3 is TGTGCCAGCAGTTCCGCCGACAGCCGCTCTGGAAACACCATATATTTT. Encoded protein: CASSSADSRSGNTIYF.

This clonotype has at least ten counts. CDR3 region: CASSQSGTSYNEQFF. The CDR3 coding sequence is TGTGCCAGCAGCCAGAGCGGGACATCCTACAATGAGCAGTTCTTC. J is TRBJ2-1 and V is TRBV6-2 or TRBV6-3, with D perhaps matching TRBD2 (7 bases). CDR3 length: 15 amino acids. Germline V gives CDR1 MNHEY, CDR2 SVGEGT. The V end lost 6 bases, the J end lost 1 base, and 13 bases lay between the germline ends.

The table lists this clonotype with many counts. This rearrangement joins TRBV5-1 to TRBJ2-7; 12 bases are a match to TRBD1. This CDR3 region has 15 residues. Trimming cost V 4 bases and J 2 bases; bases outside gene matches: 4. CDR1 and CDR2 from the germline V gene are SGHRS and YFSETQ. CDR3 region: CASSVGTGGAYEQYF. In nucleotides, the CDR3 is TGCGCCAGCAGCGTCGGGACAGGGGGCGCCTACGAGCAGTACTTC.

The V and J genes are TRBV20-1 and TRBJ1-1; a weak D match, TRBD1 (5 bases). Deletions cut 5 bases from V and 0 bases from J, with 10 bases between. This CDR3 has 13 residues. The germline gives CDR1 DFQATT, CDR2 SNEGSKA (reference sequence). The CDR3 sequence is CSASRELNTEAFF. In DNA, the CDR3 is TGCAGTGCTTCCAGGGAGTTGAACACTGAAGCTTTCTTT.

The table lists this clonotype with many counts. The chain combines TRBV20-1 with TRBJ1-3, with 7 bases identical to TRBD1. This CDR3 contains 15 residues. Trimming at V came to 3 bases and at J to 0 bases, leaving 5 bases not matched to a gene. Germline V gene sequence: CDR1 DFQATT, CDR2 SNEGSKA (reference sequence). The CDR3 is CSASLAGGSGNTIYF. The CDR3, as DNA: TGCAGTGCTAGCCTTGCAGGGGGCTCTGGAAACACCATATATTTT.

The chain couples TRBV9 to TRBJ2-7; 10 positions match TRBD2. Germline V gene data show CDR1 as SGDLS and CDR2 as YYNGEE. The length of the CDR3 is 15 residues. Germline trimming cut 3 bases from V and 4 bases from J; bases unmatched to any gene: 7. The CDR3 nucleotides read TGTGCCAGCAGCGCCGGGACTAGCGAGGGTTACGAGCAGTACTTC. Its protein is CASSAGTSEGYEQYF.

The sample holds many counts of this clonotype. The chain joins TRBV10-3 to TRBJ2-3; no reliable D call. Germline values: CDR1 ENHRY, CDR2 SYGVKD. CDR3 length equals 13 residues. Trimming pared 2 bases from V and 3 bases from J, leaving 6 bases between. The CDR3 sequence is CAISESGTDTQYF. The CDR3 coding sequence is TGTGCCATCAGTGAGAGTGGTACAGATACGCAGTATTTT.

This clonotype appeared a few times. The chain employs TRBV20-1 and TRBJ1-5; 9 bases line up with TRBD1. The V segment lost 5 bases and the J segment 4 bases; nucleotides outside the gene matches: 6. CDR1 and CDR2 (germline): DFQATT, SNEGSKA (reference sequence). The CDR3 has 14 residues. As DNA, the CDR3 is TGCAGTGCTGCGGGACAGGGAGGTAATCAGCCCCAGCATTTT. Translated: CSAAGQGGNQPQHF.

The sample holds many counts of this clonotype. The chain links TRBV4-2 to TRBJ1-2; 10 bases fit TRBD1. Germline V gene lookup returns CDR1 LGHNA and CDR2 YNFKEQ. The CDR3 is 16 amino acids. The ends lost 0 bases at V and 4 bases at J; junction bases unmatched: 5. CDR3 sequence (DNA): TGTGCCAGCAGCCAAGAACCGGGACAGGGGAGCTATGGCTACACCTTC. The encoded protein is CASSQEPGQGSYGYTF.

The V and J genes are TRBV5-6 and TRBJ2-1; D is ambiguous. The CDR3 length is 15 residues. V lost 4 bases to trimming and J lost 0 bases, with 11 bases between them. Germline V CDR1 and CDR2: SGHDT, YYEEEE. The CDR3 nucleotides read TGTGCCAGCAGCCTTTATCGACACTCCTACAATGAGCAGTTCTTC. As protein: CASSLYRHSYNEQFF.

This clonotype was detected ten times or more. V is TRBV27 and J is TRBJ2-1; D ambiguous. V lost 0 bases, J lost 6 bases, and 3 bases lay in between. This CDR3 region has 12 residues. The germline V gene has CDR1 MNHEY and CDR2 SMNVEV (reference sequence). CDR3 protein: CASSLSGNEQFF. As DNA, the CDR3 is TGTGCCAGCAGTTTATCGGGCAATGAGCAGTTCTTC.